This T cell receptor (beta chain) was captured in a study of shared clonotypes between healthy human individuals. At the level of the study: Per-donor plates numbered three CD4 naive, three CD4 memory, two CD8 naive and one CD8 memory. Study-wide results and caveats: Rarefaction curves obtained for sorted subsets showed sequencing incomplete despite large depth.

CD45RO+ cells went into CD8 memory alongside CCR7-negative CD45RA+ TemRA cells. Deep was the level used in running the assay. Sequencing was performed with immunoSEQ multiplex PCR; in TCRdb, only in-frame clones are kept and a portion is missing. Among fewer than 850,000 clones listed, around 90% were seen once. A note on this clone: Its target is unknown.

The receptor was derived from a man aged 18 to 29 in good health. Some clones in this sample may be carry-over from other donors' samples. What was sequenced was memory CD8+ T cells from PBMCs. As for subset: CD45RO+ cells pooled with CCR7-negative TemRA cells.

CDR3: CSVERAGYPGYTF. CDR3 DNA sequence: TGCAGCGTTGAGAGGGCAGGGTATCCTGGCTACACCTTC. The chain recombines TRBV29-1 with TRBJ1-2; weak D call: TRBD1 (5 bases). Trimming removed 3 bases from V and 7 bases from J, with 15 bases in between. This CDR3 is 13 amino acids long. Germline assignment: CDR1 SQVTM and CDR2 ANQGSEA.